This paragraph reports one T cell receptor (beta chain). Its antigen is as yet unknown. The data are from a study of T-cell reconstitution after alpha-beta-depleted transplantation in children. Whole-study findings and limits: The authors attributed T-cell counts and diversity one year after transplant mostly to newly produced T cells. Several hundred expanded graft clones reportedly were the source of alpha-beta T cells about two months after transplant. There were some patients whose high TCRbeta diversity at day 60 came from surviving recipient T cells and thymic progenitors.

The CDR3 spans 15 residues. Germline trimming cut 5 bases from V and 7 bases from J; bases unmatched to any gene: 6. CDR1 is LGHNT and CDR2 is FRNRAP in the germline V gene. Using unique molecular identifiers, the investigators prepared the TCRbeta library. From the PCR reads, TCRdb called clonotypes with MiXCR, one entry per CDR3 protein. The data show 450,000 to 550,000 distinct CDR3 sequences, about an eighth seen once. Material: PBMCs, mostly from graft donor cells, obtained 180 days after TCRalphabeta/CD19-depleted stem cell transplant. This sequence was found in a female patient aged 2-9 years who had a stem cell transplant for aplastic anemia, so the T cells may come from the graft donor. V usage is TRBV12-5 and J usage is TRBJ2-1; 12 nucleotides line up with TRBD2. The CDR3, as DNA: TGTGCTAGTGGTCTCGGACTAGCGGGACAAAATGAGCAGTTCTTC. It yields the protein CASGLGLAGQNEQFF.